The clone carrying this T cell receptor beta chain was seen more than once but under ten times. Each CDR3 protein is one row after TCRdb ran MiXCR on the RT-PCR reads. The table includes about 680,000 distinct CDR3 sequences, 12% to 15% detected once. Germline CDR1 and CDR2: LGHNA and YSLEER. The CDR3 length is 13 residues. Trimming stripped 2 bases from V and 7 bases from J, with 12 bases between. This receptor was taken from a female donor in good health, serving as a healthy control. Sequenced sample: memory CD4+ T cells from blood. This chain uses TRBV4-3 with TRBJ2-7; the D gene is possibly TRBD2 (5 bases). This CDR3 is CASSQIGVREQYF. CDR3 in DNA: TGCGCCAGCAGCCAAATCGGGGTCCGGGAGCAGTACTTC.